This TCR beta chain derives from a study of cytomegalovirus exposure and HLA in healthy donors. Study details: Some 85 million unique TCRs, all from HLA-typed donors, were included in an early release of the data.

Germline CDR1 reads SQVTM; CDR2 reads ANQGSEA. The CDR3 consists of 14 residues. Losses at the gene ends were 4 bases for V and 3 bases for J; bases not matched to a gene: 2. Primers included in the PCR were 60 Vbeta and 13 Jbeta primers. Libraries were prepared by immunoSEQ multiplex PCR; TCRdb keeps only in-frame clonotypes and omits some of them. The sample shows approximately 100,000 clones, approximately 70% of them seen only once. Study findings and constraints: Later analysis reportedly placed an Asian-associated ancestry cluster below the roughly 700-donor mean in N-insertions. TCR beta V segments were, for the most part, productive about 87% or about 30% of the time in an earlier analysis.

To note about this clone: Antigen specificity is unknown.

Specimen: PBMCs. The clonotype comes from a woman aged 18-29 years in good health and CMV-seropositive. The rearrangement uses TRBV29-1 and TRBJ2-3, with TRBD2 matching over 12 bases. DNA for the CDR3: TGCAGCGTTGGGGGGACTAGCGGGACAGATACGCAGTATTTT. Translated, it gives CSVGGTSGTDTQYF.